This T cell receptor (beta chain) was observed in a study of identical twins. Study-wide points: High-abundance cord blood beta clonotypes had fewer insertions; memory repertoires showed none. Within monozygotic twins, out-of-frame TCR alpha sharing was underestimated by the models.

This clonotype was counted at least ten times. Its antigen is not identified. TCRdb re-derived calls from the 5' RACE reads in MiXCR, one entry per CDR3 protein. The table has approximately 700,000 distinct CDR3 sequences, 5.5% to 7.5% seen once. CDR1 SQVTM and CDR2 ANQGSEA come from the germline V gene. This CDR3 comprises 13 residues. V was cut by 7 bases and J by 1 base, with 12 bases left in between. The TCR originated in a young man in good health. The sequenced material came from naive T cells sorted from blood. The gene calls are TRBV29-1 and TRBJ2-3; weak D call: TRBD1 (6 bases). The CDR3 loop is CSGIQGGTDTQYF. The CDR3 bases are TGCAGCGGCATACAGGGTGGCACAGATACGCAGTATTTT.